The 3 T cell receptor beta chains reported below all come from one sample, sequenced in a study of T cell responses to AZD1222 COVID-19 vaccine. Some clones are missing from TCRdb's copy, which holds only in-frame ones; the method was immunoSEQ multiplex PCR. The sample has more than 70,000 clones; under 95% are singletons. The source was peripheral blood, collected 28 days after the second AZD1222 dose. Receptors originate from an adult who received the AZD1222 COVID-19 vaccine.

This rearrangement joins TRBV7-2 to TRBJ1-5, with 7 bases lining up with TRBD1. The germline CDR1 and CDR2 sequences are SGHTA and FQGNSA. V lost 1 base, J lost 5 bases, and 2 bases stayed unmatched. The CDR3 contains 14 residues. The DNA of the CDR3 is TGTGCCAGCAGCTTAGAAACAGGGGATCAGCCCCAGCATTTT. The encoded protein is CASSLETGDQPQHF.

This chain connects TRBV9 to TRBJ1-4; 12 bases match TRBD1. The germline CDR1 and CDR2 sequences are SGDLS and YYNGEE. The trim removed 4 bases at V and 8 bases at J, leaving 9 bases unmatched. CDR3 size: 16 residues. CDR3 region: CASSPGQGAWQEKLFF. The DNA of the CDR3 is TGTGCCAGCAGCCCGGGACAGGGGGCATGGCAGGAAAAACTGTTTTTT.

This rearrangement joins TRBV25-1 to TRBJ2-1, with D uncertain. CDR1 is MGHDK and CDR2 is SYGVNS in the germline V gene. The V gene lost 1 base and the J gene lost 6 bases, with 4 bases spanning the gap. The CDR3 loop spans 12 amino acids. CDR3 protein: CASSELGNEQFF. The CDR3 DNA reads TGTGCCAGCAGTGAATTGGGCAATGAGCAGTTCTTC. Variable domain in full (rest from reference TRBV25-1 and TRBJ2-1): EADIYQTPRYLVIGTGKKITLECSQTMGHDKMYWYQQDPGMELHLIHYSYGVNSTEKGDLSSESTVSRIRTEHFPLTLESARPSHTSQYLCASSELGNEQFFGPGTRLTVL.